One and the same sample provided the 14 T cell receptor beta chains below, sequenced in a study of blood T cell repertoires in COVID-19. The protocol was immunoSEQ multiplex PCR, while the TCRdb copy is restricted to in-frame clones and leaves out a portion. The repertoire has roughly 380,000 clones, approximately 87% of them found once; the top ten carry around 1.3%. The sample consisted of PBMCs or T cells enriched from blood (not recorded which). Every receptor here comes from a young man who had recovered from COVID-19.

This chain uses TRBV5-6 with TRBJ1-2; TRBD1 might be the D (5 bases). The germline V gene has CDR1 SGHDT and CDR2 YYEEEE. CDR3 length: 13 amino acids. V lost 4 bases, J lost 5 bases, and 12 bases lay in between. The CDR3 DNA sequence: TGTGCCAGCAGCCCGACGGGGGGGTATGGCTACACCTTC. Amino acid sequence: CASSPTGGYGYTF.

CDR3 in DNA: TGTGCCAGCAGCTTTGGGGGACAGGCCCAAGAGACCCAGTACTTC. This encodes CASSFGGQAQETQYF. J is TRBJ2-5 and V is TRBV7-3; TRBD1 aligns across 8 bases. The CDR3 is 15 amino acids. Germline V gives CDR1 SGHTA, CDR2 FQGTGA. V shed 3 bases, J shed 1 base, and the junction held 4 bases outside the gene matches.

This clone has a single count. The chain links TRBV18 to TRBJ1-6; no reliable D call. The CDR3 is 13 amino acids. Germline V lookup: CDR1 KGHSH, CDR2 LQKENI. V dropped 2 bases and J dropped 7 bases, with 6 bases sitting between them. The CDR3 region is CASSPNRNSPLHF. DNA for the CDR3: TGTGCCAGCTCACCAAACAGAAATTCACCCCTCCACTTT.

The chain couples TRBV19 to TRBJ1-5; TRBD1 might be the D (5 bases). Germline CDR1 reads LNHDA; CDR2 reads SQIVND (reference sequence). V was trimmed by 1 base and J by 5 bases, leaving 12 bases between them. The CDR3 runs to 15 residues. The CDR3 bases are TGTGCCAGTAGTATAGCAGGGCTGAACGATCAGCCCCAGCATTTT. It codes for CASSIAGLNDQPQHF.

Note on this clone: Other DNA sequences of this sample code for an identical CDR3. The V call is TRBV9, the J call TRBJ2-7, with 9 positions matching TRBD1. The CDR3 totals 14 residues. The germline gives CDR1 SGDLS, CDR2 YYNGEE. Trimming took 2 bases from V and 2 from J; bases not matched to a gene: 2. The CDR3 coding sequence is TGTGCCAGCAGCGTTGGGGACAGGGCCTACGAGCAGTACTTC. Protein sequence: CASSVGDRAYEQYF.

This chain connects TRBV9 to TRBJ1-4, with 7 positions matching TRBD1. The CDR3 extends over 16 amino acids. J gave up 5 bases and V 0 bases, and 7 bases lay outside the gene matches. Germline V gives CDR1 SGDLS, CDR2 YYNGEE. CDR3 sequence reads: CASSVEDYRGNEKLFF. The DNA of the CDR3 is TGTGCCAGCAGCGTAGAGGATTACAGGGGAAATGAAAAACTGTTTTTT.

This chain links TRBV11-2 with TRBJ1-1; no clear D. The V gene lost 2 bases and the J gene lost 8 bases, with 9 bases spanning the gap. Germline CDR1 is SGHAT and CDR2 is FQNNGV. The CDR3 covers 12 residues. CDR3 protein: CASSLSGQEAFF. The CDR3 DNA follows: TGTGCCAGCAGCTTAAGCGGCCAAGAAGCTTTCTTT.

The chain recombines TRBV7-9 with TRBJ1-2, with 9 positions matching TRBD1. The CDR3 is 15 amino acids. Germline V CDR1 and CDR2: SEHNR, FQNEAQ (reference sequence). J gave up 8 bases and V 4 bases, and 11 bases lay outside the gene matches. This chain's CDR3 is CASSWTGEGDKGYTF. CDR3 in DNA: TGTGCCAGCAGCTGGACAGGGGAGGGGGATAAGGGCTACACCTTC.

The chain couples TRBV6-2 or TRBV6-3 to TRBJ2-1, with 7 bases aligning to TRBD1. The CDR3 length is 13 residues. The V gene's germline CDR1 is MNHEY and CDR2 SVGEGT. The V and J ends lost 0 bases and 15 bases, in that order; junction bases with no gene match: 8. The CDR3 DNA follows: TGTGCCAGCAGTTACTCTGAAACAGGGGTAGGGTTCTTC. This translates into CASSYSETGVGFF.

This clone was recorded only once. The chain uses TRBV13 and TRBJ2-1, with D possibly matching TRBD1 (5 bases). This CDR3 is built from 13 residues. Germline V lookup: CDR1 PRHDT, CDR2 FYEKMQ (reference sequence). Trimming pared 8 bases from V and 10 bases from J, leaving 18 bases between. CDR3 bases: TGTGCCAGCGTTAGGACCTCAGCAGGGGAGCAGTTCTTC. Its translation is CASVRTSAGEQFF.

V gene TRBV2 combines with J gene TRBJ2-3; TRBD1 matches 7 bases. CDR1 is SNHLY and CDR2 is FYNNEI in the germline V gene. CDR3 length equals 16 residues. The junction had 7 bases not matched to a gene; V was cut back by 3 bases and J by 1 base. CDR3: CASSDAGGYGTDTQYF. CDR3 sequence (DNA): TGTGCCAGCAGTGACGCAGGGGGATATGGCACAGATACGCAGTATTTT.

The chain carries TRBV7-7 and TRBJ1-4; 8 bases align to TRBD1. The CDR3 sequence is 17 residues long. Germline V gene data show CDR1 as SSHAT and CDR2 as FNYEAQ (reference sequence). After removal of 1 base from V and 5 bases from J, the junction contained 9 bases not matched to a gene. The CDR3 region is CASSLDVRGRLNEKLFF. The CDR3 region has the DNA TGTGCCAGCAGCTTAGACGTCAGGGGGCGTCTGAATGAAAAACTGTTTTTT.

This clone was recorded once. The chain uses TRBV4-1 and TRBJ2-7, with a tentative D call TRBD1 (6 bases). Germline V gene data show CDR1 as MGHRA and CDR2 as YSYEKL. The CDR3 is 13 amino acids. Trimming took 1 base from V and 6 from J, leaving 10 bases between them. CDR3 protein: CASSQVGQREQYF. The DNA for the CDR3 is TGCGCCAGCAGCCAAGTTGGACAGCGCGAGCAGTACTTC.

This chain connects TRBV10-3 to TRBJ1-1, with unresolved D. Trimming took off 6 bases at V and 1 base at J, with 9 bases between the two ends. Germline loops: CDR1 ENHRY, CDR2 SYGVKD. This CDR3 is 13 amino acids long. The CDR3 coding sequence is TGTGCCATCAGGGTTAGTGAGAACACTGAAGCTTTCTTT. Translated: CAIRVSENTEAFF.